The rows below give T cell receptor beta chains drawn from one sample of a study of blood T cells in healthy people across ages. TCRdb reanalysed the 5' RACE reads using MiXCR and keeps one entry per CDR3 protein. Of around 320,000 distinct CDR3 sequences listed, 25% to 30% are singletons. The specimen sequenced was blood. Every receptor here comes from a woman aged 70 to 79 in good health. CDR3s leave out the opening cysteine and the closing phenylalanine or tryptophan. Each record gives: J gene, V gene, CDR3 protein.

j_gene: TRBJ2-5; v_gene: TRBV2; CDR3aa: ASTGRDRGRETQY
j_gene: TRBJ2-5; v_gene: TRBV20-1; CDR3aa: SARGQGRDQETQY
j_gene: TRBJ2-2; v_gene: TRBV4-1; CDR3aa: ASSQDHTGELF
j_gene: TRBJ1-4; v_gene: TRBV5-6; CDR3aa: ASSLRGGKLF
j_gene: TRBJ1-5; v_gene: TRBV12-3/TRBV12-4; CDR3aa: ASSFKGTAMTNQPQH
j_gene: TRBJ1-1; v_gene: TRBV29-1; CDR3aa: SAGSRNTEAF
j_gene: TRBJ2-5; v_gene: TRBV5-1; CDR3aa: ASSPQGQGFETQY
j_gene: TRBJ2-1; v_gene: TRBV5-1; CDR3aa: ASSSQALYNEQF
j_gene: TRBJ2-7; v_gene: TRBV5-6; CDR3aa: ASSLRGAGSGSSEEQS
j_gene: TRBJ2-5; v_gene: TRBV2; CDR3aa: ASHRDQETQC
j_gene: TRBJ2-7; v_gene: TRBV25-1; CDR3aa: ASSDPMTGDNEQY
j_gene: TRBJ2-1; v_gene: TRBV11-2; CDR3aa: ASRIRQGNEQF
j_gene: TRBJ2-7; v_gene: TRBV28; CDR3aa: ASSGGAESYEQY
j_gene: TRBJ2-7; v_gene: TRBV20-1; CDR3aa: SARDSRGSIYEQY
j_gene: TRBJ1-2; v_gene: TRBV7-2; CDR3aa: ASSLLGQGNYGYT
j_gene: TRBJ2-5; v_gene: TRBV27; CDR3aa: ASRGLAGVVTQY
j_gene: TRBJ1-1; v_gene: TRBV28; CDR3aa: ASSGTGSGTEAF
j_gene: TRBJ2-7; v_gene: TRBV11-2; CDR3aa: ASSLVRGNYEQY
j_gene: TRBJ2-5; v_gene: TRBV7-2; CDR3aa: ASTKGQGRRETQY
j_gene: TRBJ1-6; v_gene: TRBV20-1; CDR3aa: SARDDGHPNSPLH
j_gene: TRBJ1-1; v_gene: TRBV5-1; CDR3aa: ASSSLPGQGAAEAF